This record concerns one T cell receptor beta chain sequence. Only in-frame clones appear in the TCRdb table, and some are missing; sequencing was by immunoSEQ multiplex PCR. The sample lists some 2.1 million clones; 90% to 95% were seen once. The CDR3 totals 20 residues. Germline V gives CDR1 LGHNA, CDR2 YSLEER. The V segment lost 4 bases and the J segment 3 bases; nucleotides outside the gene matches: 19. The sample is drawn from a study of shared clonotypes between healthy human individuals. This clonotype originated in a man aged 18 to 35 in good health. This chain connects TRBV4-3 to TRBJ2-3, with TRBD2 identical over 10 bases. Sequencing input: naive CD4+ T cells sorted from blood. Described subset: CD45RA+ positively selected. The CDR3 sequence: CASSPRGAGGPGKRTDTQYF. Written as DNA, the CDR3 is TGCGCCAGCAGCCCCCGGGGAGCGGGAGGGCCAGGTAAAAGAACAGATACGCAGTATTTT.